At least ten counts were recorded for the clone carrying this TCR beta chain. The antigen is not known. These data are taken from a study of T-cell memory formation after mild COVID-19. TCRdb recomputed calls from the 5' RACE reads with MiXCR, one row per CDR3 protein. This table has roughly 250,000 distinct CDR3 sequences, around 15% appearing once. Whole-study results and caveats: There was a balanced CD4/CD8 profile in clones contracting day 15 to 85, and later expanders leaned CD4+.

The TCR originated in a man aged 18 to 30 who had mild COVID-19 (a few samples of this study predate the infection). Cell type and time point are not known. Sequenced sample: PBMCs or a T cell subset sorted from them (not recorded which).

The CDR3 region is CASSLSVNTGELFF. Here the CDR3 DNA reads TGTGCCAGCAGCTTGTCAGTTAACACCGGGGAGCTGTTTTTT. This chain joins TRBV7-9 and TRBJ2-2; D is undetermined. Deletions cut 3 bases from V and 2 bases from J, with 7 bases between. Germline CDR1 and CDR2: SEHNR and FQNEAQ (reference sequence). The CDR3 loop spans 14 amino acids.